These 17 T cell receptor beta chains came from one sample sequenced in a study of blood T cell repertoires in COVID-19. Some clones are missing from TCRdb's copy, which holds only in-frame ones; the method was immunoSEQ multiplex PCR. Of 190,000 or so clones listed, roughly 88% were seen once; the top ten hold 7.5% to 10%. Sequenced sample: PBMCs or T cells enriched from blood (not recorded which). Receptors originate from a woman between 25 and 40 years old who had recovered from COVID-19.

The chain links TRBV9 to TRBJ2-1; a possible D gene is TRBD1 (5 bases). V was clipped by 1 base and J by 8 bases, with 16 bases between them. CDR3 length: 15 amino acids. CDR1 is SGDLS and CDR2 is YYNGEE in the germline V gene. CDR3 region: CASSVTQGGFDEQFF. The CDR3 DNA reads TGTGCCAGCAGCGTAACTCAGGGTGGGTTCGATGAGCAGTTCTTC.

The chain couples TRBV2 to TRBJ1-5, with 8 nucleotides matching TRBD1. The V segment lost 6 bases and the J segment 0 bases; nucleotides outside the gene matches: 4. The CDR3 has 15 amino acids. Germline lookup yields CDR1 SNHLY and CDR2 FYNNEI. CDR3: CASRRDRNSNQPQHF. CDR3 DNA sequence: TGTGCCAGCAGGAGGGACAGGAATAGCAATCAGCCCCAGCATTTT.

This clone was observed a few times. CDR3 DNA sequence: TGTGCCAGCAGCTCAATAGCGGGAGGGAACACCGGGGAGCTGTTTTTT. This gives the protein CASSSIAGGNTGELFF. The J gene is TRBJ2-2, the V gene TRBV7-2; 10 nucleotides match TRBD2. V gave up 4 bases and J gave up 1 base; unmatched junction bases: 3. Germline loops: CDR1 SGHTA, CDR2 FQGNSA. The CDR3 spans 16 residues.

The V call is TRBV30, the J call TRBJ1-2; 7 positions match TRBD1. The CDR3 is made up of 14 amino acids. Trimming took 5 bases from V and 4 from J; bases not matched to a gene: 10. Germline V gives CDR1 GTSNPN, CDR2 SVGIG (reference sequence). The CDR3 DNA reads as TGTGCCTGGGAAAGGACAGGACGCTCCTATGGCTACACCTTC. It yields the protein CAWERTGRSYGYTF.

CDR3 coding DNA: TGTGCCAGCAGTTTGGGACAGGGGATAGAGGGCTACACCTTC. Its translation is CASSLGQGIEGYTF. V usage is TRBV6-5 and J usage is TRBJ1-2; 10 nucleotides match TRBD1. V was pared by 4 bases and J by 8 bases, with 7 bases of the junction left unmatched. Germline assignment: CDR1 MNHEY and CDR2 SVGAGI. CDR3 length equals 14 residues.

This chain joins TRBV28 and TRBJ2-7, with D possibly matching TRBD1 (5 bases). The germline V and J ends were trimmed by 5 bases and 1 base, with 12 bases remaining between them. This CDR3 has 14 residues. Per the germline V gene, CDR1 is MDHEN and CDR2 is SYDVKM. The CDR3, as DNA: TGTGCCAGCAGTCCTCCTGACAGATCCTACGAGCAGTACTTC. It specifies CASSPPDRSYEQYF.

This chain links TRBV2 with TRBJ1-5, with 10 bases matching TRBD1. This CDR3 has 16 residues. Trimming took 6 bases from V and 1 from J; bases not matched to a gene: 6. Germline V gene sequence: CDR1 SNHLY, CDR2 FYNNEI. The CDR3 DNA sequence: TGTGCCAGCAGAGACCGACAGGGGGCCAGCAATCAGCCCCAGCATTTT. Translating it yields CASRDRQGASNQPQHF.

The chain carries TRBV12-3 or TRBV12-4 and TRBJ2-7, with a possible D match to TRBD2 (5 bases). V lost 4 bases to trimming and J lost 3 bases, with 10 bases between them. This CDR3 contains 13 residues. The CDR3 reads CASSSASLYEQYF. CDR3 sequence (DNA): TGTGCCAGCAGTTCTGCTAGCCTCTACGAGCAGTACTTC.

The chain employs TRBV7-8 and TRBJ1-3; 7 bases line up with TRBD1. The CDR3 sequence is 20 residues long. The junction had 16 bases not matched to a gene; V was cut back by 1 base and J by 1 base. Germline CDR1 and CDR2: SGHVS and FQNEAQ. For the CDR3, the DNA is TGTGCCAGCAGCTTAGAGGCAGGGGGTTTCCCGACCTCATCTGGAAACACCATATATTTT. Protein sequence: CASSLEAGGFPTSSGNTIYF.

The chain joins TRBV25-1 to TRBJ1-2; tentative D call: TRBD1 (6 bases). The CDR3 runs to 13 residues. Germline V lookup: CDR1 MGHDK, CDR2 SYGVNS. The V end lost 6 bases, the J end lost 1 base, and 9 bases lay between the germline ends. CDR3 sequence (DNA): TGTGCCAGCAGCGAGGACAGTAACTATGGCTACACCTTC. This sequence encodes CASSEDSNYGYTF.

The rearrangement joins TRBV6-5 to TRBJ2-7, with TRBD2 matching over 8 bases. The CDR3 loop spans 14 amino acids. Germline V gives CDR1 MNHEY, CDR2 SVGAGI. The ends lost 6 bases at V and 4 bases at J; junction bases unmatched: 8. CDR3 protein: CASSPGTSGYEQYF. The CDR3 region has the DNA TGTGCCAGCAGCCCCGGGACTAGTGGATACGAGCAGTACTTC.

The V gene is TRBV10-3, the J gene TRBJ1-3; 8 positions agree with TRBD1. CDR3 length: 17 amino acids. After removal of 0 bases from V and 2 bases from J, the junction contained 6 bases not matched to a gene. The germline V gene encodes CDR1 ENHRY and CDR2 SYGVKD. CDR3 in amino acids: CAISESSGTGTGNTIYF. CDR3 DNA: TGTGCCATCAGTGAGTCTTCTGGGACAGGAACTGGAAACACCATATATTTT.

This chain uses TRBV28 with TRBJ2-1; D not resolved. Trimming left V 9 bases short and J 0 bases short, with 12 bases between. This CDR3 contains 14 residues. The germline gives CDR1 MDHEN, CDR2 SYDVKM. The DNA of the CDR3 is TGTGCCAGTCACACGGGTTCCTCCTACAATGAGCAGTTCTTC. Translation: CASHTGSSYNEQFF.

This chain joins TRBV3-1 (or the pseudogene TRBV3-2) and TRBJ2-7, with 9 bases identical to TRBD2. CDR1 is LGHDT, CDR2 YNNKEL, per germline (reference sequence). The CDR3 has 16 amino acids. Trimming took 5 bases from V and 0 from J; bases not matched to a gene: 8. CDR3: CASSFVAGARSYEQYF. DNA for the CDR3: TGTGCCAGCAGCTTCGTAGCGGGAGCCCGCTCCTACGAGCAGTACTTC.

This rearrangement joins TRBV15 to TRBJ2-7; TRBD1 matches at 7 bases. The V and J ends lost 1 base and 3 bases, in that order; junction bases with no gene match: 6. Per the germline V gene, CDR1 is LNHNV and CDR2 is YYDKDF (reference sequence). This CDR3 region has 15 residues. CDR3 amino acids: CATSRAAGGNYEQYF. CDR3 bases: TGTGCCACCAGCAGAGCTGCAGGGGGAAACTACGAGCAGTACTTC.

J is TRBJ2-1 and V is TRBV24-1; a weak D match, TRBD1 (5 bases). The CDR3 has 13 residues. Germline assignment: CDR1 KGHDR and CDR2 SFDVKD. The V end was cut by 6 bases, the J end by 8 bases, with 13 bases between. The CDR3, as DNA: TGTGCCACCAGTTCAGGGTTTAGTTATGAGCAGTTCTTC. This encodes CATSSGFSYEQFF.

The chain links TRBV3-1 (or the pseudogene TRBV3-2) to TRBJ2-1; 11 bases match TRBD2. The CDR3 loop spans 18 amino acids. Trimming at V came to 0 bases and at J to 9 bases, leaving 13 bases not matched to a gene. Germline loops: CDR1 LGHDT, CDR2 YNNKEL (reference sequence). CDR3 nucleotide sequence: TGTGCCAGCAGCCAAGAAATTCCCACTAGCGGGAGTAGTTGTGAGCAGTTCTTC. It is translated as CASSQEIPTSGSSCEQFF.